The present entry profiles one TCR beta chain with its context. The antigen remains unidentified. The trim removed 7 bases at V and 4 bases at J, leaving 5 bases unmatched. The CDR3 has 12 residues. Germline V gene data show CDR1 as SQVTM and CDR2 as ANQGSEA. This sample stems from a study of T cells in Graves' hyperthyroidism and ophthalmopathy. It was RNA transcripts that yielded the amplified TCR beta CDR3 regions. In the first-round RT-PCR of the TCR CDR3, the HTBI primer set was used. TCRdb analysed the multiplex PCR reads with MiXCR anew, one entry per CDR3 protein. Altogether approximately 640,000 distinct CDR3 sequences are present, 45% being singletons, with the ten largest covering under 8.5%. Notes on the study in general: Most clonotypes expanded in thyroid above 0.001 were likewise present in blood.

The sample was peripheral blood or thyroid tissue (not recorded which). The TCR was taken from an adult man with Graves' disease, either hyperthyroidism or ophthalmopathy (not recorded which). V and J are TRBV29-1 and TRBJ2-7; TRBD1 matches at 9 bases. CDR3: CSGDRDLYEQYF. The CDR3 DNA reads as TGCAGCGGGGACAGGGATCTATACGAGCAGTACTTC.